The 27 T cell receptor beta chains below come from one sample, sequenced in a study of siplizumab effects on memory and regulatory T cells. Repertoires were generated with immunoSEQ multiplex PCR, while TCRdb's copy carries only in-frame clones and drops some. There are approximately 60,000 clones in the sample; approximately 97% occur only once, and more than 0.075% lies in the top ten. Sequenced: naive CD8+ T cells sorted from blood. Source of these receptors: a human donor in good health.

This chain's CDR3 is CASSSLGLAGGETQYF. CDR3 in DNA: TGTGCCAGCAGCTCCCTCGGACTGGCGGGGGGAGAGACCCAGTACTTC. This chain uses TRBV7-8 with TRBJ2-5; 8 bases map to TRBD2. CDR3 length: 16 residues. Germline V CDR1 and CDR2: SGHVS, FQNEAQ. After removal of 4 bases from V and 4 bases from J, the junction contained 11 bases not matched to a gene.

The rearrangement joins TRBV18 to TRBJ2-1; TRBD2 might be the D (5 bases). The CDR3 runs 14 residues. With 2 bases removed from V and 8 bases from J, the gap between germline ends came to 13 bases. CDR1 KGHSH and CDR2 LQKENI come from the germline V gene. The CDR3 DNA is TGTGCCAGCTCACCAATCACGGACTCCTATGAGCAGTTCTTC. Its translation: CASSPITDSYEQFF. Together with reference TRBV18 and TRBJ2-1, the CDR3 gives the full variable domain: NAGVMQNPRHLVRRRGQEARLRCSPMKGHSHVYWYRQLPEEGLKFMVYLQKENIIDESGMPKERFSAEFPKEGPSILRIQQVVRGDSAAYFCASSPITDSYEQFFGPGTRLTVL.

The table lists this clone with a count of one. This chain joins TRBV4-1 and TRBJ2-1, with D possibly being TRBD2 (5 bases). Deletions cut 4 bases from V and 7 bases from J, with 11 bases between. The germline V gene encodes CDR1 MGHRA and CDR2 YSYEKL. CDR3 length: 13 residues. The CDR3 bases are TGCGCCAGCAGCCTAGAACCGGGGAATGAGCAGTTCTTC. It translates to CASSLEPGNEQFF.

The chain joins TRBV15 to TRBJ2-5; D is perhaps TRBD1 or TRBD2 (6 bases each). V lost 0 bases and J 5 bases, leaving 16 bases between the germline ends. There are 16 residues in the CDR3. Germline V gene data show CDR1 as LNHNV and CDR2 as YYDKDF (reference sequence). The CDR3 nucleotides are TGTGCCACCAGCAGAGATCGGGGGCATTATCAGGAGACCCAGTACTTC. Protein product: CATSRDRGHYQETQYF.

The chain uses TRBV5-4 and TRBJ2-7, with TRBD1 matching over 11 bases. The CDR3 is made up of 13 amino acids. Losses at the gene ends were 2 bases for V and 6 bases for J; bases not matched to a gene: 1. Germline CDR1 SGHNT, CDR2 YYREEE (reference sequence). CDR3 in amino acids: CASSFGTGGEQYF. The CDR3, as DNA: TGTGCCAGCAGCTTTGGGACAGGGGGCGAGCAGTACTTC.

The chain combines TRBV2 with TRBJ1-2, with a weak D call TRBD1 (5 bases). The germline V gene has CDR1 SNHLY and CDR2 FYNNEI. The CDR3 runs to 16 residues. Trimming left V 0 bases short and J 8 bases short, with 19 bases between. CDR3: CASSEALQGREEGYTF. CDR3 DNA: TGTGCCAGCAGTGAAGCGCTTCAGGGCAGGGAGGAGGGCTACACCTTC.

The rearrangement uses TRBV5-4 and TRBJ2-1; D is unclear. Trimming removed 2 bases at V and 8 bases at J, with 8 bases between. CDR3 length: 12 amino acids. Germline V gives CDR1 SGHNT, CDR2 YYREEE (reference sequence). CDR3 residues: CASSFRRDEQFF. CDR3 in DNA: TGTGCCAGCAGCTTTAGGAGAGATGAGCAGTTCTTC.

This clone has a single count. The V call is TRBV28, the J call TRBJ2-7, with D possibly TRBD1 on 6 matching bases. Germline V gene data show CDR1 as MDHEN and CDR2 as SYDVKM. CDR3 length: 12 residues. The V end was cut by 0 bases, the J end by 6 bases, with 6 bases between. CDR3 in DNA: TGTGCCAGCAGTTTATGGGGGGCCGAGCAGTACTTC. Translation gives CASSLWGAEQYF.

This rearrangement joins TRBV6-5 to TRBJ2-7, with 10 nucleotides matching TRBD1. The germline CDR1 and CDR2 sequences are MNHEY and SVGAGI. The J segment lost 5 bases and the V segment lost 0 bases, leaving 4 bases of the junction unmatched. The CDR3 consists of 15 residues. The CDR3 region has the DNA TGTGCCAGCAGTTACTCGGGGGACAGGGGCAACGAGCAGTACTTC. This codes for CASSYSGDRGNEQYF.

This clone occurred once. The chain recombines TRBV9 with TRBJ1-5; D remains ambiguous. This CDR3 has 13 amino acids. Germline CDR1 SGDLS, CDR2 YYNGEE. V shed 0 bases and J shed 6 bases, with 7 bases lying between them. The CDR3 protein is CASSVEGSQPQHF. CDR3 nucleotide sequence: TGTGCCAGCAGCGTAGAAGGGTCTCAGCCCCAGCATTTT.

V usage is TRBV4-1 and J usage is TRBJ2-5; 7 nucleotides align to TRBD2. The CDR3 is 16 residues long. In germline, CDR1 is MGHRA, CDR2 YSYEKL. With V trimmed by 5 bases and J by 2 bases, 11 bases remained unmatched. CDR3 in DNA: TGCGCCAGCAGCTCCGGACTAGTGGGGCCGCAAGAGACCCAGTACTTC. Amino acids: CASSSGLVGPQETQYF.

This sequence joins TRBV29-1 and TRBJ1-2; 10 bases agree with TRBD1. Germline CDR1 is SQVTM and CDR2 is ANQGSEA. The trim removed 3 bases at V and 4 bases at J, leaving 8 bases unmatched. This CDR3 spans 15 amino acids. The CDR3 region is CSVEATGGGGYGYTF. DNA for the CDR3: TGCAGCGTTGAGGCGACAGGGGGCGGGGGCTATGGCTACACCTTC.

The chain is built from TRBV6-5 and TRBJ2-2, with a weak D call TRBD2 (6 bases). Germline V gene data show CDR1 as MNHEY and CDR2 as SVGAGI. The CDR3 extends over 15 amino acids. Trimming took off 0 bases at V and 5 bases at J, with 10 bases between the two ends. CDR3 in DNA: TGTGCCAGCAGTTACTCAGGGAGCGGGACCGGGGAGCTGTTTTTT. Protein product: CASSYSGSGTGELFF.

J is TRBJ2-7 and V is TRBV29-1; D gene unclear. Trimming left V 0 bases short and J 2 bases short, with 2 bases between. Per germline, CDR1 SQVTM and CDR2 ANQGSEA. The CDR3 is 11 amino acids. As DNA, the CDR3 is TGCAGCGTTGAAGAAACCTACGAGCAGTACTTC. It encodes CSVEETYEQYF.

The gene calls are TRBV9 and TRBJ2-1; 8 bases match TRBD2. Per the germline V gene, CDR1 is SGDLS and CDR2 is YYNGEE. V lost 4 bases, J lost 3 bases, and 6 bases stayed unmatched. CDR3 size: 15 residues. CDR3 in amino acids: CASSPGGGNYNEQFF. The CDR3 DNA follows: TGTGCCAGCAGCCCCGGGGGGGGCAACTACAATGAGCAGTTCTTC.

The chain couples TRBV5-1 to TRBJ2-2, with 9 bases aligning to TRBD1. The ends lost 2 bases at V and 6 bases at J; junction bases unmatched: 11. The CDR3 has 17 residues. Germline CDR1 and CDR2: SGHRS and YFSETQ. This CDR3 is CASSFRTGVGSAGELFF. Written as DNA, the CDR3 is TGCGCCAGCAGCTTCAGGACAGGGGTGGGTAGCGCCGGGGAGCTGTTTTTT. The full variable domain, with the rest looked up from reference TRBV5-1 and TRBJ2-2, is KAGVTQTPRYLIKTRGQQVTLSCSPISGHRSVSWYQQTPGQGLQFLFEYFSETQRNKGNFPGRFSGRQFSNSRSEMNVSTLELGDSALYLCASSFRTGVGSAGELFFGEGSRLTVL.

This clone was recorded a few times. J is TRBJ1-2 and V is TRBV4-2, with D possibly being TRBD1 (5 bases). V shed 0 bases and J shed 4 bases, with 15 bases lying between them. This CDR3 has 16 amino acids. Germline V gene sequence: CDR1 LGHNA, CDR2 YNFKEQ. CDR3 sequence: CASSQDLGTGLYGYTF. In DNA form, the CDR3 reads TGTGCCAGCAGCCAAGATCTGGGGACGGGGCTCTATGGCTACACCTTC.

The chain is built from TRBV5-6 and TRBJ2-2, with D maybe TRBD1 (5 bases). The CDR3 is 16 amino acids. From germline, CDR1 is SGHDT and CDR2 YYEEEE. The germline V and J ends were trimmed by 0 bases and 4 bases, with 13 bases remaining between them. The CDR3 spells CASSLAAQGGTGELFF. The CDR3 DNA follows: TGTGCCAGCAGCTTGGCCGCTCAGGGTGGCACCGGGGAGCTGTTTTTT.

The rearrangement links TRBV5-6 to TRBJ2-7; D ambiguous. The CDR3 runs to 14 residues. From germline, CDR1 is SGHDT and CDR2 YYEEEE. The V end was cut by 0 bases, the J end by 1 base, with 8 bases between. The DNA for the CDR3 is TGTGCCAGCAGCTTGGGATCCAGTTCCTACGAGCAGTACTTC. Its protein product is CASSLGSSSYEQYF.

This clone has a single count. V and J are TRBV28 and TRBJ2-1; 7 bases map to TRBD1. The CDR3 runs to 15 residues. V shed 5 bases, J shed 4 bases, and the junction held 8 bases outside the gene matches. Germline lookup yields CDR1 MDHEN and CDR2 SYDVKM. The chain's CDR3 is CASSLQGMRYNEQFF. CDR3 in DNA: TGTGCCAGCAGTCTACAGGGGATGAGGTACAATGAGCAGTTCTTC.

The CDR3 DNA follows: TGTGCCAGTAGTAGCACAGGGGGGAATGAAAAACTGTTTTTT. Its translation is CASSSTGGNEKLFF. The rearrangement links TRBV19 to TRBJ1-4; 8 bases agree with TRBD1. The V segment lost 4 bases and the J segment 5 bases; nucleotides outside the gene matches: 3. From germline, CDR1 is LNHDA and CDR2 SQIVND (reference sequence). This CDR3 comprises 14 residues. The full variable domain, rest sourced from reference TRBV19 and TRBJ1-4, is DGGITQSPKYLFRKEGQNVTLSCEQNLNHDAMYWYRQDPGQGLRLIYYSQIVNDFQKGDIAEGYSVSREKKESFPLTVTSAQKNPTAFYLCASSSTGGNEKLFFGSGTQLSVL.

The V gene is TRBV2, the J gene TRBJ1-3; TRBD1 aligns across 7 bases. This CDR3 is 15 amino acids long. Trimming removed 6 bases from V and 1 base from J; junction bases left unmatched: 6. Germline V gene lookup returns CDR1 SNHLY and CDR2 FYNNEI. The CDR3 DNA follows: TGTGCCAGCAGGGACAGGACCCCTTCTGGAAACACCATATATTTT. Translating gives CASRDRTPSGNTIYF.

This CDR3 is CASSRSGQGPYEQYF. In DNA, the CDR3 is TGCGCCAGCAGCCGCTCGGGCCAGGGGCCCTACGAGCAGTACTTC. The gene calls are TRBV4-3 and TRBJ2-7, with D tentatively TRBD1 (6 bases). The germline V and J ends were trimmed by 4 bases and 2 bases, with 15 bases remaining between them. Germline V CDR1 and CDR2: LGHNA, YSLEER. CDR3 size: 15 residues.

The chain employs TRBV9 and TRBJ2-7; D gene ambiguous. The V gene's germline CDR1 is SGDLS and CDR2 YYNGEE. The CDR3 sequence is 15 residues long. Trimming removed 4 bases at V and 0 bases at J, with 14 bases between. The chain's CDR3 is CASSPLDRSSYEQYF. CDR3 bases: TGTGCCAGCAGCCCCCTGGACCGGAGCTCCTACGAGCAGTACTTC.

CDR3 protein: CASSGRGLSYNEQFF. Written as DNA, the CDR3 is TGCGCCAGCAGCGGGAGGGGGCTCTCCTACAATGAGCAGTTCTTC. The chain employs TRBV4-3 and TRBJ2-1, with D perhaps TRBD1 or TRBD2 (7 bases each). CDR1 is LGHNA, CDR2 YSLEER, per germline. The CDR3 contains 15 residues. The V and J ends lost 5 bases and 0 bases respectively, with 11 bases between them.

Here the CDR3 DNA reads TGCGCCAGCAGCCTCGGACTAGCCAACTACGAGCAGTACTTC. Amino acid sequence: CASSLGLANYEQYF. The V and J genes are TRBV5-1 and TRBJ2-7; 8 bases are a match to TRBD2. The CDR3 consists of 14 residues. V dropped 4 bases and J dropped 3; count of bases not matched to a gene: 6. From germline, CDR1 is SGHRS and CDR2 YFSETQ.

V usage is TRBV28 and J usage is TRBJ2-5; TRBD2 matches 9 bases. Looked up from germline, CDR1 is MDHEN and CDR2 is SYDVKM. The CDR3 length is 18 residues. V was pared by 6 bases and J by 3 bases, with 17 bases of the junction left unmatched. The CDR3 protein is CASSPRLRGGLGEETQYF. The CDR3, as DNA: TGTGCCAGCAGCCCGAGGCTGCGGGGGGGCCTAGGGGAAGAGACCCAGTACTTC.